This T cell receptor beta chain was captured in a study of blood T cell repertoires in COVID-19. Across the whole study: T cells, B-cell-depleted T cells, or PBMCs provided the cDNA or gDNA that served as material.

Trimming cost V 2 bases and J 7 bases; bases outside gene matches: 8. Germline CDR1 and CDR2: ENHRY and SYGVKD. The CDR3 sequence is 15 residues long. Repertoires were generated with immunoSEQ multiplex PCR, while TCRdb's copy carries only in-frame clones and drops some. This sample has about 400,000 clones, with over 75% found just once. In terms of age and location, participants ranged from about 18 to 89 years and lived in about two dozen US areas. The chain carries TRBV10-3 and TRBJ2-1, with 7 bases that match TRBD2. This clonotype was sampled from a woman in her thirties who had recovered from COVID-19. Sequencing input: PBMCs or T cells enriched from blood (not recorded which). CDR3 sequence reads: CAISEMGGVGNEQFF. CDR3 DNA sequence: TGTGCCATCAGTGAGATGGGAGGGGTGGGGAATGAGCAGTTCTTC.